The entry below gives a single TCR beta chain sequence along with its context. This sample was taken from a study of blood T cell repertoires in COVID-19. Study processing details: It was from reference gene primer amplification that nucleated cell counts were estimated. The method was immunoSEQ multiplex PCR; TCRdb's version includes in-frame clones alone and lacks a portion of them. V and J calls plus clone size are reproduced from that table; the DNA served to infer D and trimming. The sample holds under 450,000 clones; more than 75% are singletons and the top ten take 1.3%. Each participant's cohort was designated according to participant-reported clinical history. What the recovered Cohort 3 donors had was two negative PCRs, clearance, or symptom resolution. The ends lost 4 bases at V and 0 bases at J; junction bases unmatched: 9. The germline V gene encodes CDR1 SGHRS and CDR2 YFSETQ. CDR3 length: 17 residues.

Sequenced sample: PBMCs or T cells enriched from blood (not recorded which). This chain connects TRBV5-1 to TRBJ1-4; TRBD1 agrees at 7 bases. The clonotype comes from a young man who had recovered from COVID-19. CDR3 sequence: CASSVGGQATTNEKLFF. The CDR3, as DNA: TGCGCCAGCAGCGTTGGTGGACAGGCGACAACTAATGAAAAACTGTTTTTT. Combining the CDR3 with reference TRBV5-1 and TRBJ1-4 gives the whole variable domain KAGVTQTPRYLIKTRGQQVTLSCSPISGHRSVSWYQQTPGQGLQFLFEYFSETQRNKGNFPGRFSGRQFSNSRSEMNVSTLELGDSALYLCASSVGGQATTNEKLFFGSGTQLSVL.